This passage covers 4 T cell receptor beta chains from one sample sequenced in a study of control samples from healthy donors and cancer patients. The assay was immunoSEQ multiplex PCR, and TCRdb's table has in-frame clones only and misses some. The table has about 84,000 clones, approximately 82% seen once. Sequences were obtained from PBMCs. Receptors were obtained from a man aged 60 to 75 with head and neck cancer.

The chain has TRBV7-9 and TRBJ2-5, with D possibly matching TRBD1 (6 bases). Germline V gives CDR1 SEHNR, CDR2 FQNEAQ (reference sequence). V was clipped by 11 bases and J by 0 bases, with 16 bases between them. The CDR3 covers 14 residues. CDR3 in DNA: TGTGCCCGGACGGGGCCAGGGGACCAAGAGACCCAGTACTTC. This encodes CARTGPGDQETQYF.

V usage is TRBV2 and J usage is TRBJ1-1; 8 bases agree with TRBD1. In germline, CDR1 is SNHLY, CDR2 FYNNEI. Trimming removed 8 bases from V and 5 bases from J; junction bases left unmatched: 4. The CDR3 sequence is 12 residues long. The chain's CDR3 is CASQGARTEAFF. The CDR3 coding sequence is TGTGCCAGCCAGGGGGCGCGAACTGAAGCTTTCTTT.

This chain links TRBV3-1 (or the pseudogene TRBV3-2) with TRBJ2-7; 9 bases fit TRBD2. V shed 4 bases and J 0 bases; nucleotides not matched to a gene: 1. Germline CDR1 is LGHDT and CDR2 is YNNKEL (reference sequence). This CDR3 contains 14 residues. The CDR3 is CASSLSGSSYEQYF. In DNA, the CDR3 is TGTGCCAGCAGCCTTAGCGGGAGCTCCTACGAGCAGTACTTC.

This chain uses TRBV11-3 with TRBJ2-3, with D perhaps assigned TRBD1 or TRBD2 (5 bases each). The CDR3 totals 14 residues. The V gene lost 2 bases and the J gene lost 1 base, with 7 bases spanning the gap. The germline gives CDR1 SGHNT, CDR2 YENEEA. The CDR3 DNA reads as TGTGCCAGCAGCTTAATGGGGGGCACAGATACGCAGTATTTT. This sequence encodes CASSLMGGTDTQYF.